Shown below are 14 T cell receptor beta chains from a single sample sequenced in a study of control samples from healthy donors and cancer patients (dated by TCRdb to the early 2020s). Library preparation used the immunoSEQ multiplex PCR assay. TCRdb mirrors the immuneACCESS table, restricted to in-frame sequences. Some clones are absent from its copies; in checked studies, under half trace to an unresolved V gene, and the reason for the others is unknown. This sample lists about 120,000 clones; about 88% were detected once. The top ten hold more than 1.5% of the sample. The sequenced sample was blood. These receptors were collected from a man younger than 35 in good health.

The rearrangement uses TRBV27 and TRBJ2-7, with D perhaps TRBD1 or TRBD2 (5 bases each). CDR3 size: 15 residues. Trimming left V 6 bases short and J 1 base short, with 16 bases between. Germline CDR1 reads MNHEY; CDR2 reads SMNVEV (reference sequence). Here the CDR3 reads CASRLHYEGSYEQYF. In DNA, the CDR3 is TGTGCCAGCAGACTGCACTACGAGGGGTCCTACGAGCAGTACTTC.

V usage is TRBV11-2 and J usage is TRBJ1-1; D unclear. V was cut by 1 base and J by 4 bases, with 19 bases left in between. Germline CDR1 is SGHAT and CDR2 is FQNNGV. The CDR3 consists of 17 residues. The CDR3 region has the DNA TGTGCCAGCAGCTTAGCTCATGCAGGCCCAGTCGGCACTGAAGCTTTCTTT. Residues: CASSLAHAGPVGTEAFF.

About this clone: The same CDR3 arises from other DNA sequences in this sample as well. The rearrangement links TRBV24-1 to TRBJ2-7; 9 nucleotides agree with TRBD2. Germline-derived CDR1 and CDR2 are KGHDR and SFDVKD. The J segment lost 0 bases and the V segment lost 4 bases, leaving 3 bases of the junction unmatched. The CDR3 totals 15 residues. The CDR3 DNA is TGTGCCACCAGTGACCCACTAGCGGGCTCCTACGAGCAGTACTTC. Residues: CATSDPLAGSYEQYF.

The chain uses TRBV10-3 and TRBJ2-1; TRBD2 is a possible D gene (6 bases). Germline V gene data show CDR1 as ENHRY and CDR2 as SYGVKD. Trimming pared 7 bases from V and 5 bases from J, leaving 12 bases between. The CDR3 loop spans 13 amino acids. CDR3 sequence (DNA): TGTGCCATCACAAGAGGGACTGACAATGAGCAGTTCTTC. Its translation is CAITRGTDNEQFF.

There are many counts of this clone. The V and J genes are TRBV2 and TRBJ1-2; D is unresolved. V lost 1 base to trimming and J lost 4 bases, with 10 bases between them. This CDR3 has 14 amino acids. Germline V lookup: CDR1 SNHLY, CDR2 FYNNEI. The CDR3 here is CASSEGLARYGYTF. The CDR3 DNA follows: TGTGCCAGCAGTGAAGGACTTGCGCGCTATGGCTACACCTTC.

This clone came up a few times. The chain links TRBV5-1 to TRBJ2-7; 10 bases align to TRBD1. In germline, CDR1 is SGHRS, CDR2 YFSETQ. The V gene end was trimmed by 4 bases and the J gene end by 1 base; junction bases not matched to a gene: 2. The CDR3 has 14 residues. The chain's CDR3 is CASSLGQGSYEQYF. Here the CDR3 DNA reads TGCGCCAGCAGCCTGGGACAGGGGTCCTACGAGCAGTACTTC. The full variable domain, rest sourced from reference TRBV5-1 and TRBJ2-7, is KAGVTQTPRYLIKTRGQQVTLSCSPISGHRSVSWYQQTPGQGLQFLFEYFSETQRNKGNFPGRFSGRQFSNSRSEMNVSTLELGDSALYLCASSLGQGSYEQYFGPGTRLTVT.

This clone was recorded only once. The CDR3 bases are TGTGCCAGCAGGGGAGGTTCTTCTGGAAACACCATATATTTT. Amino acid sequence: CASRGGSSGNTIYF. The rearrangement uses TRBV2 and TRBJ1-3; D is unclear. V was shortened by 6 bases and J by 1 base, with 10 bases between the two germline ends. This CDR3 is built from 14 residues. The germline V gene encodes CDR1 SNHLY and CDR2 FYNNEI. The variable domain in full, with the rest retrieved from reference TRBV2 and TRBJ1-3, is EPEVTQTPSHQVTQMGQEVILRCVPISNHLYFYWYRQILGQKVEFLVSFYNNEISEKSEIFDDQFSVERPDGSNFTLKIRSTKLEDSAMYFCASRGGSSGNTIYFGEGSWLTVV.

V and J are TRBV7-2 and TRBJ1-4; TRBD1 agrees at 10 bases. The junction had 7 bases not matched to a gene; V was cut back by 5 bases and J by 1 base. Germline loops: CDR1 SGHTA, CDR2 FQGNSA. This CDR3 comprises 17 residues. The CDR3 protein is CASSPRQGAVTNEKLFF. The CDR3 DNA sequence: TGTGCCAGCAGCCCGAGACAGGGGGCCGTAACTAATGAAAAACTGTTTTTT.

The chain is built from TRBV11-2 and TRBJ2-7; the match to TRBD1 covers 10 bases. Germline V gene sequence: CDR1 SGHAT, CDR2 FQNNGV. The CDR3 sequence is 18 residues long. Trimming removed 1 base from V and 7 bases from J; junction bases left unmatched: 16. The CDR3 region is CASSLANLGQGTHWEQYF. As DNA, the CDR3 is TGTGCCAGCAGCTTAGCGAACCTGGGACAGGGGACCCACTGGGAGCAGTACTTC. Full variable domain (remainder filled in from reference TRBV11-2 and TRBJ2-7): EAGVAQSPRYKIIEKRQSVAFWCNPISGHATLYWYQQILGQGPKLLIQFQNNGVVDDSQLPKDRFSAERLKGVDSTLKIQPAKLEDSAVYLCASSLANLGQGTHWEQYFGPGTRLTVT.

The chain employs TRBV24-1 and TRBJ2-2; TRBD2 matches 7 bases. Per the germline V gene, CDR1 is KGHDR and CDR2 is SFDVKD. CDR3 size: 19 residues. Unmatched junction bases numbered 13, after V lost 0 bases and J lost 4 bases. The CDR3 DNA sequence: TGTGCCACCAGTGATTTGCCTTGGACCGAGCGGGGATTCACCGGGGAGCTGTTTTTT. It codes for CATSDLPWTERGFTGELFF.

This chain links TRBV14 with TRBJ1-4, with 8 bases aligning to TRBD1. Germline V CDR1 and CDR2: SGHDN, FVKESK. Trimming at V came to 2 bases and at J to 8 bases, leaving 7 bases not matched to a gene. The CDR3 covers 15 residues. CDR3 sequence (DNA): TGTGCCAGCAGCCAACGGACAGGGCGGTGGGAAAAACTGTTTTTT. Translating it yields CASSQRTGRWEKLFF.

This sequence joins TRBV30 and TRBJ1-3, with 7 positions matching TRBD1. CDR1 and CDR2 from the germline V gene are GTSNPN and SVGIG (reference sequence). The CDR3 has 14 residues. V was pared by 5 bases and J by 5 bases, with 9 bases of the junction left unmatched. CDR3 loop: CAWGDSQPRNTIYF. The DNA for the CDR3 is TGTGCCTGGGGGGACAGTCAGCCTAGAAACACCATATATTTT.

The chain recombines TRBV7-2 with TRBJ1-5; D gene uncertain. CDR3 length equals 15 residues. Trimming removed 1 base from V and 6 bases from J, with 13 bases in between. Per the germline V gene, CDR1 is SGHTA and CDR2 is FQGNSA. CDR3 sequence: CASSLGSGFVQPQHF. The CDR3 nucleotides read TGTGCCAGCAGCTTAGGGTCCGGTTTCGTTCAGCCCCAGCATTTT.

CDR3 in DNA: TGTGCCAGCAGCGTATCAATTGCTACTCTTGGGGGGGCCCAGGGACACACTGAAGCTTTCTTT. Translating gives CASSVSIATLGGAQGHTEAFF. This rearrangement joins TRBV9 to TRBJ1-1, with a weak D call TRBD1 (6 bases). Trimming stripped 1 base from V and 3 bases from J, with 31 bases between. Germline V gives CDR1 SGDLS, CDR2 YYNGEE. The CDR3 has 21 residues.